Presented here are 32 T cell receptor beta chains from one specimen sequenced in a study of lymphopenia after photon versus proton radiotherapy. Method: immunoSEQ multiplex PCR; TCRdb's copy keeps in-frame clones and lacks some. The table shows 55,000 to 70,000 clones, with roughly 88% occurring only once. This specimen was peripheral blood, taken from a patient treated with photon-based radiotherapy. The receptor set was obtained from a woman in her 70s with pancreatic cancer.

The J gene is TRBJ1-5, the V gene TRBV28, with D unclear. V was pared by 4 bases and J by 7 bases, with 8 bases between. Germline CDR1 is MDHEN and CDR2 is SYDVKM. The CDR3 totals 12 residues. CDR3 DNA sequence: TGTGCCAGCAGTTCGGGCCCACAGCCCCAGCATTTT. Its translation is CASSSGPQPQHF.

This chain joins TRBV19 and TRBJ2-5, with 9 positions matching TRBD1. With 7 bases clipped from V and 5 bases from J, the junction kept 8 bases outside the gene matches. The CDR3 runs 14 residues. Looked up from germline, CDR1 is LNHDA and CDR2 is SQIVND (reference sequence). CDR3: CASTQTGGRETQYF. CDR3 bases: TGTGCCAGTACCCAGACAGGGGGACGGGAGACCCAGTACTTC.

The rearrangement uses TRBV27 and TRBJ2-6; D gene ambiguous. Germline lookup yields CDR1 MNHEY and CDR2 SMNVEV (reference sequence). The CDR3 totals 15 residues. V lost 2 bases and J 0 bases, leaving 5 bases between the germline ends. The CDR3 nucleotides are TGTGCCAGCAGTTTAATCTCCTCTGGGGCCAACGTCCTGACTTTC. Its protein is CASSLISSGANVLTF.

CDR3 amino acids: CASSNYRAPPEGYTF. The CDR3 DNA sequence: TGTGCCAGTAGTAACTACCGGGCCCCCCCGGAAGGCTACACCTTC. This chain connects TRBV19 to TRBJ1-2; D unresolved. The CDR3 is made up of 15 amino acids. Per the germline V gene, CDR1 is LNHDA and CDR2 is SQIVND (reference sequence). Trimming shortened V by 4 bases and J by 8 bases, and 20 bases separated the two germline ends.

This chain uses TRBV6-1 with TRBJ1-1; 9 positions match TRBD1. The CDR3 runs to 13 residues. V shed 6 bases and J 10 bases; nucleotides not matched to a gene: 9. CDR1 MNHNS and CDR2 SASEGT come from the germline V gene. CDR3 nucleotide sequence: TGTGCCAGCAGACAGGGGGCTAGTTTAGGAGCTTTCTTT. It encodes CASRQGASLGAFF.

This clone was seen a handful of times. The V and J genes are TRBV28 and TRBJ2-7; TRBD2 agrees at 10 bases. The germline CDR1 and CDR2 sequences are MDHEN and SYDVKM. The CDR3 sequence is 13 residues long. Trimming at V came to 6 bases and at J to 3 bases, leaving 2 bases not matched to a gene. The CDR3 protein is CASSPSGSYEQYF. The CDR3 nucleotides are TGTGCCAGCAGCCCTAGCGGGAGCTACGAGCAGTACTTC. Full variable domain (rest looked up from reference TRBV28 and TRBJ2-7): DVKVTQSSRYLVKRTGEKVFLECVQDMDHENMFWYRQDPGLGLRLIYFSYDVKMKEKGDIPEGYSVSREKKERFSLILESASTNQTSMYLCASSPSGSYEQYFGPGTRLTVT.

This chain connects TRBV19 to TRBJ1-1; maybe TRBD1 (6 bases). This CDR3 contains 13 residues. The germline V gene has CDR1 LNHDA and CDR2 SQIVND (reference sequence). V was cut by 8 bases and J by 1 base, with 11 bases left in between. Here the CDR3 DNA reads TGTGCCAGTTTGGGCAGGGGGAACACTGAAGCTTTCTTT. Amino acid sequence: CASLGRGNTEAFF. Full variable domain (rest looked up from reference TRBV19 and TRBJ1-1): DGGITQSPKYLFRKEGQNVTLSCEQNLNHDAMYWYRQDPGQGLRLIYYSQIVNDFQKGDIAEGYSVSREKKESFPLTVTSAQKNPTAFYLCASLGRGNTEAFFGQGTRLTVV.

The chain couples TRBV7-2 to TRBJ1-2; D is unresolved. CDR3 length: 13 residues. Between the trimmed V and J ends, which lost 4 bases and 8 bases, there was a span of 14 bases. The germline gives CDR1 SGHTA, CDR2 FQGNSA. Written as DNA, the CDR3 is TGTGCCAGCAGCTCTCCCCTCGGTGGCGGCTACACCTTC. It codes for CASSSPLGGGYTF. Full variable domain (missing parts from reference TRBV7-2 and TRBJ1-2): GAGVSQSPSNKVTEKGKDVELRCDPISGHTALYWYRQSLGQGLEFLIYFQGNSAPDKSGLPSDRFSAERTGGSVSTLTIQRTQQEDSAVYLCASSSPLGGGYTFGSGTRLTVV.

The rearrangement uses TRBV28 and TRBJ2-4; possibly TRBD2 for D (6 bases). Germline lookup yields CDR1 MDHEN and CDR2 SYDVKM. The ends were cut back, 5 bases at V and 0 bases at J, with 14 bases in the middle. This CDR3 region has 16 residues. The CDR3 sequence: CASSTPGTLAKNIQYF. DNA of the CDR3: TGTGCCAGCAGTACCCCAGGGACTCTAGCCAAAAACATTCAGTACTTC.

The chain is built from TRBV27 and TRBJ2-7; 14 bases agree with TRBD2. V dropped 4 bases and J dropped 3; count of bases not matched to a gene: 2. The length of the CDR3 is 15 residues. Germline V lookup: CDR1 MNHEY, CDR2 SMNVEV (reference sequence). The CDR3 sequence is CASSSGTSGSYEQYF. The CDR3, as DNA: TGTGCCAGCAGTTCCGGGACTAGCGGGAGCTACGAGCAGTACTTC.

This chain uses TRBV15 with TRBJ1-1; no clear D. The germline V gene has CDR1 LNHNV and CDR2 YYDKDF (reference sequence). This CDR3 has 14 amino acids. V lost 0 bases to trimming and J lost 1 base, with 6 bases between them. Here the CDR3 reads CATSREAGNTEAFF. The CDR3 DNA sequence: TGTGCCACCAGCAGAGAGGCGGGGAACACTGAAGCTTTCTTT.

The chain couples TRBV5-1 to TRBJ1-6, with 10 bases lining up with TRBD1. V was pared by 1 base and J by 9 bases, with 16 bases of the junction left unmatched. Germline V gene lookup returns CDR1 SGHRS and CDR2 YFSETQ. CDR3 length equals 19 residues. CDR3 nucleotides: TGCGCCAGCAGCTTGCTCGCGACAGGGGGCGCCGGAGCGGGTTCACCCCTCCACTTT. This encodes CASSLLATGGAGAGSPLHF.

This chain joins TRBV9 and TRBJ2-7, with 7 bases aligning to TRBD2. Germline lookup yields CDR1 SGDLS and CDR2 YYNGEE. The V segment lost 4 bases and the J segment 3 bases; nucleotides outside the gene matches: 4. This CDR3 has 13 residues. The DNA of the CDR3 is TGTGCCAGCAGCTTCGGGGAGGGCTACGAGCAGTACTTC. The encoded protein is CASSFGEGYEQYF.

This clone was seen only once. CDR3 region: CAISESGRYTYEQYF. CDR3 in DNA: TGTGCCATCAGTGAGTCGGGCAGGTACACCTACGAGCAGTACTTC. The chain links TRBV10-3 to TRBJ2-7; D uncertain. Germline CDR1 and CDR2: ENHRY and SYGVKD. CDR3 length: 15 amino acids. V gave up 0 bases and J gave up 2 bases, with 11 bases separating them.

The V call is TRBV6-5, the J call TRBJ2-5; perhaps D is TRBD1 or TRBD2 (6 bases each). V was clipped by 0 bases and J by 5 bases, with 10 bases between them. There are 14 residues in the CDR3. Germline loops: CDR1 MNHEY, CDR2 SVGAGI. CDR3 in DNA: TGTGCCAGCAGTTACTCGCGGAGGGGGGAGACCCAGTACTTC. The encoded protein is CASSYSRRGETQYF.

Remarks on this clone: The junction and the germline gene differ at one end; a read error may be behind it. The chain is built from TRBV7-7 and TRBJ1-5, with TRBD1 as a possible D gene (5 bases). This CDR3 contains 13 residues. Germline loops: CDR1 SSHAT, CDR2 FNYEAQ (reference sequence). The CDR3 nucleotides are TGTGCTAGCAGCTTAGCGTCAGGGCAGCCCCAGCATTTT. It codes for CASSLASGQPQHF.

The chain links TRBV7-2 to TRBJ2-3, with D perhaps TRBD1 (6 bases). Germline V gene sequence: CDR1 SGHTA, CDR2 FQGNSA. V was cut by 2 bases and J by 3 bases, with 15 bases left in between. The CDR3 runs to 16 residues. In DNA, the CDR3 is TGTGCCAGCAGCTTATATGGGGGCAGGGAGACAGATACGCAGTATTTT. The encoded protein is CASSLYGGRETDTQYF.

The chain has TRBV7-8 and TRBJ2-7; TRBD2 aligns across 9 bases. This CDR3 is 15 amino acids long. V lost 5 bases to trimming and J lost 2 bases; unmatched junction nucleotides: 7. The germline CDR1 and CDR2 sequences are SGHVS and FQNEAQ. Written as DNA, the CDR3 is TGTGCCAGCAGCCCTTCTAGCGGGACCACCTACGAGCAGTACTTC. Translating it yields CASSPSSGTTYEQYF.

The rearrangement links TRBV28 to TRBJ2-1; no definite D call. Germline V gene data show CDR1 as MDHEN and CDR2 as SYDVKM. The V gene lost 3 bases and the J gene lost 4 bases, with 10 bases spanning the gap. The CDR3 length is 14 residues. CDR3 bases: TGTGCCAGCAGTTTGTCCCCTTTTTACAATGAGCAGTTCTTC. Protein sequence: CASSLSPFYNEQFF. Using reference TRBV28 and TRBJ2-1 for the parts outside the CDR3, the full variable domain is DVKVTQSSRYLVKRTGEKVFLECVQDMDHENMFWYRQDPGLGLRLIYFSYDVKMKEKGDIPEGYSVSREKKERFSLILESASTNQTSMYLCASSLSPFYNEQFFGPGTRLTVL.

For the CDR3, the DNA is TGTGCCAGCGGTTGGGGAAGCAATCAGCCCCAGCATTTT. It encodes CASGWGSNQPQHF. The chain links TRBV27 to TRBJ1-5; D not resolved. V shed 8 bases and J shed 1 base, with 9 bases lying between them. Germline CDR1 MNHEY, CDR2 SMNVEV (reference sequence). The length of the CDR3 is 13 residues.

The chain has TRBV5-1 and TRBJ2-5, with D perhaps matching TRBD1 (6 bases). Deletions cut 3 bases from V and 3 bases from J, with 12 bases between. CDR1 is SGHRS and CDR2 is YFSETQ in the germline V gene. The CDR3 sequence is 14 residues long. CDR3 coding DNA: TGCGCCAGCAGCTCGGGACAACGGAAAGAGACCCAGTACTTC. It is translated as CASSSGQRKETQYF.

The chain combines TRBV7-8 with TRBJ2-5; a weak D match, TRBD2 (5 bases). CDR1 is SGHVS and CDR2 is FQNEAQ in the germline V gene. V shed 5 bases and J shed 5 bases, with 18 bases lying between them. There are 15 residues in the CDR3. The CDR3 sequence is CASSASRAGGETQYF. The CDR3 DNA reads as TGTGCCAGCAGCGCGAGTCGGGCAGGAGGTGAGACCCAGTACTTC.

The table lists this clone with a few counts. This chain connects TRBV6-1 to TRBJ2-6; D uncertain. Germline assignment: CDR1 MNHNS and CDR2 SASEGT. V lost 4 bases, J lost 0 bases, and 10 bases lay in between. The CDR3 extends over 16 amino acids. CDR3 coding DNA: TGTGCCAGCAGTGTCGCTGGGCCCTCTGGGGCCAACGTCCTGACTTTC. Its translation: CASSVAGPSGANVLTF.

The J gene is TRBJ1-1, the V gene TRBV27, with 7 bases matching TRBD1. Trimming cost V 7 bases and J 1 base; bases outside gene matches: 6. This CDR3 comprises 14 residues. The V gene's germline CDR1 is MNHEY and CDR2 SMNVEV (reference sequence). CDR3 residues: CASNRQGPNTEAFF. In nucleotides, the CDR3 is TGTGCCAGCAACAGACAGGGCCCGAACACTGAAGCTTTCTTT.

The J gene is TRBJ2-2, the V gene TRBV5-4; possible D gene TRBD2, 5 bases. CDR1 and CDR2 (germline): SGHNT, YYREEE (reference sequence). This CDR3 region has 15 residues. The V end was cut by 2 bases, the J end by 4 bases, with 12 bases between. The CDR3 DNA sequence: TGTGCCAGCAGCTTTGACGGGGAACGCACCGGGGAGCTGTTTTTT. As protein: CASSFDGERTGELFF.

Comments on this clone: Relative to the germline gene, one junction end is altered; a read error may explain this. This chain connects TRBV7-7 to TRBJ2-2, with TRBD2 matching 11 bases. Germline-derived CDR1 and CDR2 are SSHAT and FNYEAQ (reference sequence). The CDR3 sequence is 15 residues long. CDR3 DNA: TGTGCTAGCAGCTTAGTAGCGGGAGGGCCCGGGGAGCTGTTTTTT. Translating it yields CASSLVAGGPGELFF.

The chain links TRBV28 to TRBJ1-5; D unresolved. Germline CDR1 MDHEN, CDR2 SYDVKM. The V gene lost 7 bases and the J gene lost 0 bases, with 10 bases spanning the gap. The CDR3 has 14 amino acids. This CDR3 reads CASNRVGSNQPQHF. The CDR3 DNA is TGTGCCAGCAATAGGGTGGGTAGCAATCAGCCCCAGCATTTT.

CDR3: CASSIEAPTSSGNTIYF. As DNA, the CDR3 is TGTGCCAGTAGTATAGAGGCCCCGACCTCCTCTGGAAACACCATATATTTT. The genes are TRBV19 and TRBJ1-3; the D is unclear. Trimming cost V 0 bases and J 0 bases, with 12 bases left between them. CDR3 length: 17 amino acids. Germline values: CDR1 LNHDA, CDR2 SQIVND (reference sequence).

The J gene is TRBJ1-1, the V gene TRBV6-1; tentatively, D is TRBD1 (6 bases). Deletions cut 2 bases from V and 8 bases from J, with 15 bases between. The germline V gene has CDR1 MNHNS and CDR2 SASEGT. CDR3 length equals 14 residues. CDR3 protein: CASSEHGGEYEAFF. The CDR3 nucleotides read TGTGCCAGCAGTGAACACGGGGGCGAATACGAAGCTTTCTTT.

This chain uses TRBV29-1 with TRBJ2-7; 9 bases are shared with TRBD1. Trimming cost V 6 bases and J 4 bases; bases outside gene matches: 10. The CDR3 totals 14 residues. Germline assignment: CDR1 SQVTM and CDR2 ANQGSEA. CDR3 residues: CSVGTGTGRYEQYF. The CDR3 region has the DNA TGCAGCGTCGGAACCGGGACAGGGAGGTACGAGCAGTACTTC.

V and J are TRBV5-1 and TRBJ2-6; D is ambiguous. Per the germline V gene, CDR1 is SGHRS and CDR2 is YFSETQ. Trimming took off 4 bases at V and 0 bases at J, with 8 bases between the two ends. The CDR3 contains 15 residues. The CDR3: CASSPQASGANVLTF. For the CDR3, the DNA is TGCGCCAGCAGCCCTCAGGCCTCTGGGGCCAACGTCCTGACTTTC. The whole variable domain, remainder taken from reference TRBV5-1 and TRBJ2-6, is KAGVTQTPRYLIKTRGQQVTLSCSPISGHRSVSWYQQTPGQGLQFLFEYFSETQRNKGNFPGRFSGRQFSNSRSEMNVSTLELGDSALYLCASSPQASGANVLTFGAGSRLTVL.

The rearrangement links TRBV7-2 to TRBJ2-7; D might be TRBD1 (5 bases). The CDR3 extends over 14 amino acids. Germline V lookup: CDR1 SGHTA, CDR2 FQGNSA. V lost 5 bases to trimming and J lost 2 bases, with 13 bases between them. The CDR3 DNA sequence: TGTGCCAGCAGCCCGACAGCTATCCCCTACGAGCAGTACTTC. Amino acid sequence: CASSPTAIPYEQYF.